These 24 T cell receptor beta chains came from one sample sequenced in a study of control samples from healthy donors and cancer patients. The protocol was immunoSEQ multiplex PCR, while the TCRdb copy is restricted to in-frame clones and leaves out a portion. This table has about 130,000 clones, roughly 90% appearing once. The sample was blood. The source is a man between 18 and 35 years old in good health.

V usage is TRBV13 and J usage is TRBJ1-3, with 8 bases lining up with TRBD1. The CDR3 runs to 20 residues. Germline values: CDR1 PRHDT, CDR2 FYEKMQ (reference sequence). V lost 2 bases to trimming and J lost 1 base; unmatched junction nucleotides: 16. CDR3 nucleotides: TGTGCCAGCAGCTTACGAAGACAGGGGACGAGGGATGAGTCTGGAAACACCATATATTTT. Translating gives CASSLRRQGTRDESGNTIYF.

The chain has TRBV19 and TRBJ2-5; no clear D gene. The CDR3 consists of 15 residues. Trimming removed 1 base at V and 1 base at J, with 10 bases between. Germline V lookup: CDR1 LNHDA, CDR2 SQIVND (reference sequence). The CDR3 loop is CASSIVRHSQETQYF. The DNA for the CDR3 is TGTGCCAGTAGTATAGTTCGGCACTCCCAAGAGACCCAGTACTTC. Supplemented by reference TRBV19 and TRBJ2-5, the full variable domain reads DGGITQSPKYLFRKEGQNVTLSCEQNLNHDAMYWYRQDPGQGLRLIYYSQIVNDFQKGDIAEGYSVSREKKESFPLTVTSAQKNPTAFYLCASSIVRHSQETQYFGPGTRLLVL.

The V call is TRBV9, the J call TRBJ1-5; D possibly corresponds to TRBD1 (5 bases). The CDR3 runs to 13 residues. CDR1 is SGDLS and CDR2 is YYNGEE in the germline V gene. The V end lost 0 bases, the J end lost 6 bases, and 7 bases lay between the germline ends. The chain's CDR3 is CASSVDGTQPQHF. Here the CDR3 DNA reads TGTGCCAGCAGCGTAGACGGGACTCAGCCCCAGCATTTT.

The rearrangement links TRBV7-3 to TRBJ2-7; maybe TRBD1 (5 bases). The CDR3 consists of 16 residues. V was clipped by 1 base and J by 2 bases, with 15 bases between them. Per the germline V gene, CDR1 is SGHTA and CDR2 is FQGTGA. CDR3 DNA: TGTGCCAGCAGCTTAATGGGGTGGACATTAACCTACGAGCAGTACTTC. Its translation: CASSLMGWTLTYEQYF. Drawing the rest from reference TRBV7-3 and TRBJ2-7, the complete variable domain is GAGVSQTPSNKVTEKGKYVELRCDPISGHTALYWYRQSLGQGPEFLIYFQGTGAADDSGLPNDRFFAVRPEGSVSTLKIQRTERGDSAVYLCASSLMGWTLTYEQYFGPGTRLTVT.

The chain uses TRBV7-9 and TRBJ1-5; possible D gene TRBD1, 6 bases. CDR3 length: 15 residues. With 1 base removed from V and 7 bases from J, the gap between germline ends came to 14 bases. CDR1 and CDR2 from the germline V gene are SEHNR and FQNEAQ (reference sequence). The CDR3 sequence is CASSLGSTGLQPQHF. CDR3 DNA sequence: TGTGCCAGCAGCTTAGGATCGACAGGTCTCCAGCCCCAGCATTTT.

This chain links TRBV6-1 with TRBJ1-1; 8 positions match TRBD1. Germline V CDR1 and CDR2: MNHNS, SASEGT. The CDR3 has 14 residues. V was clipped by 0 bases and J by 3 bases; unmatched bases: 0. CDR3: CASSEAGQDTEAFF. CDR3 bases: TGTGCCAGCAGTGAAGCGGGACAGGACACTGAAGCTTTCTTT.

This chain uses TRBV5-1 with TRBJ1-1; perhaps TRBD1 as D (6 bases). The CDR3 has 15 amino acids. Germline loops: CDR1 SGHRS, CDR2 YFSETQ. V lost 5 bases and J lost 8, with 22 bases in between. The DNA of the CDR3 is TGCGCCAGCAGACCCAATCCCCGGGACACTACAGAAGCTTTCTTT. Translated: CASRPNPRDTTEAFF.

CDR3 amino acids: CASSQRRGQGAPEQFF. CDR3 nucleotide sequence: TGTGCCAGCAGCCAAAGGAGGGGACAGGGGGCGCCTGAGCAGTTCTTC. The rearrangement links TRBV14 to TRBJ2-1; 12 bases line up with TRBD1. Trimming cost V 2 bases and J 9 bases; bases outside gene matches: 8. This CDR3 spans 16 amino acids. Germline CDR1 SGHDN, CDR2 FVKESK.

This chain joins TRBV7-9 and TRBJ1-5; D is undetermined. The CDR3 extends over 14 amino acids. V was pared by 1 base and J by 1 base, with 5 bases between. Germline-derived CDR1 and CDR2 are SEHNR and FQNEAQ (reference sequence). CDR3: CASSLEQSNQPQHF. CDR3 bases: TGTGCCAGCAGCTTAGAACAGAGCAATCAGCCCCAGCATTTT.

V gene TRBV9 combines with J gene TRBJ1-1; D not certain. CDR1 is SGDLS and CDR2 is YYNGEE in the germline V gene. The CDR3 is 14 amino acids. Trimming pared 0 bases from V and 0 bases from J, leaving 6 bases between. In DNA, the CDR3 is TGTGCCAGCAGCGTAGGTGGTATGAACACTGAAGCTTTCTTT. Translating it yields CASSVGGMNTEAFF. Supplemented by reference TRBV9 and TRBJ1-1, the full variable domain reads DSGVTQTPKHLITATGQRVTLRCSPRSGDLSVYWYQQSLDQGLQFLIQYYNGEERAKGNILERFSAQQFPDLHSELNLSSLELGDSALYFCASSVGGMNTEAFFGQGTRLTVV.

This chain links TRBV5-1 with TRBJ2-3, with D perhaps TRBD2 (6 bases). V lost 0 bases and J lost 3, with 14 bases in between. CDR1 is SGHRS, CDR2 YFSETQ, per germline. The CDR3 spans 16 residues. The CDR3 sequence is CASSLDRRVVTDTQYF. CDR3 in DNA: TGCGCCAGCAGCTTGGACAGGAGGGTAGTGACAGATACGCAGTATTTT.

The V and J genes are TRBV6-5 and TRBJ1-1, with D possibly being TRBD1 (6 bases). Germline V gene data show CDR1 as MNHEY and CDR2 as SVGAGI. The V end was cut by 8 bases, the J end by 3 bases, with 13 bases between. The length of the CDR3 is 13 residues. In DNA, the CDR3 is TGTGCCAGCGGAGTCAGGGGAGACACTGAAGCTTTCTTT. Translation gives CASGVRGDTEAFF.

In this sample, this clone turned up once. This rearrangement joins TRBV12-5 to TRBJ2-3, with TRBD2 matching 12 bases. Germline V CDR1 and CDR2: LGHNT, FRNRAP. The CDR3 is 16 residues long. The V gene end was trimmed by 6 bases and the J gene end by 6 bases; junction bases not matched to a gene: 10. The DNA of the CDR3 is TGTGCTAGTGGGCCACTAGCGGGGGGCTGGTTGGATACGCAGTATTTT. Translating gives CASGPLAGGWLDTQYF.

The J gene is TRBJ1-2, the V gene TRBV7-9; D remains ambiguous. Trimming took 8 bases from V and 0 from J, leaving 13 bases between them. Germline V gene lookup returns CDR1 SEHNR and CDR2 FQNEAQ (reference sequence). The length of the CDR3 is 14 residues. DNA for the CDR3: TGTGCCAGCGGTGTCTCAGGAGCTAACTATGGCTACACCTTC. Encoded protein: CASGVSGANYGYTF.

The chain couples TRBV6-5 to TRBJ2-3, with a tentative D call TRBD1 (5 bases). Per the germline V gene, CDR1 is MNHEY and CDR2 is SVGAGI. Deletions cut 2 bases from V and 5 bases from J, with 14 bases between. There are 15 residues in the CDR3. The CDR3 coding sequence is TGTGCCAGCAGTTACCGATCTGGGGCCGGAGATACGCAGTATTTT. As protein: CASSYRSGAGDTQYF.

This chain uses TRBV6-5 with TRBJ1-1; perhaps TRBD1 as D (6 bases). The germline V and J ends were trimmed by 3 bases and 4 bases, with 12 bases remaining between them. The germline gives CDR1 MNHEY, CDR2 SVGAGI. This CDR3 contains 14 residues. The CDR3 DNA reads TGTGCCAGCAGTTATCAGGGGTGGGGCACTGAAGCTTTCTTT. It specifies CASSYQGWGTEAFF.

The gene calls are TRBV25-1 and TRBJ1-4; no clear D. Trimming took 8 bases from V and 6 from J, leaving 16 bases between them. The V gene's germline CDR1 is MGHDK and CDR2 SYGVNS. The CDR3 loop spans 14 amino acids. The CDR3 loop reads CASQVEGLDEKLFF. DNA of the CDR3: TGTGCCAGCCAGGTGGAGGGCCTTGATGAAAAACTGTTTTTT.

The rearrangement links TRBV6-5 to TRBJ2-3, with 11 nucleotides matching TRBD2. Germline lookup yields CDR1 MNHEY and CDR2 SVGAGI. This CDR3 has 14 amino acids. J gave up 1 base and V 6 bases, and 0 bases lay outside the gene matches. This CDR3 reads CASRLAGGTDTQYF. The CDR3 bases are TGTGCCAGCAGACTAGCGGGAGGCACAGATACGCAGTATTTT.

The chain links TRBV21-1 to TRBJ2-3. TRBV21-1 represents a pseudogene. The CDR3 length is 19 residues. DNA of the CDR3: TGTGCCAGCAGCTCCCAGGGGGGGGGCTCAGTCGCTAGCACAGATACGCAGTATTTT. Amino acid sequence: CASSSQGGGSVASTDTQYF.

V usage is TRBV15 and J usage is TRBJ1-2; the match to TRBD1 covers 10 bases. Germline V gives CDR1 LNHNV, CDR2 YYDKDF (reference sequence). V gave up 2 bases and J gave up 8 bases; unmatched junction bases: 14. The CDR3 has 17 residues. The CDR3 bases are TGTGCCACCAGCAGACCCCATCTTCGGGGGACAGGGGAAGGCTACACCTTC. It encodes CATSRPHLRGTGEGYTF. Variable domain in full (rest from reference TRBV15 and TRBJ1-2): DAMVIQNPRYQVTQFGKPVTLSCSQTLNHNVMYWYQQKSSQAPKLLFHYYDKDFNNEADTPDNFQSRRPNTSFCFLDIRSPGLGDTAMYLCATSRPHLRGTGEGYTFGSGTRLTVV.

The chain recombines TRBV20-1 with TRBJ1-6; tentatively, D is TRBD1 (6 bases). Germline V gene sequence: CDR1 DFQATT, CDR2 SNEGSKA (reference sequence). Trimming shortened V by 3 bases and J by 5 bases, and 11 bases separated the two germline ends. This CDR3 is built from 14 residues. The CDR3 is CSASKGVDNSPLHF. The CDR3 DNA follows: TGCAGTGCTAGTAAGGGGGTAGATAATTCACCCCTCCACTTT.

This sequence joins TRBV7-9 and TRBJ1-2, with D possibly matching TRBD1 (5 bases). The V and J ends lost 5 bases and 6 bases respectively, with 13 bases between them. CDR1 and CDR2 from the germline V gene are SEHNR and FQNEAQ (reference sequence). There are 13 residues in the CDR3. The DNA for the CDR3 is TGTGCCAGCAGCCCATGGGACGTAAATGGCTACACCTTC. Translated: CASSPWDVNGYTF.

The rearrangement joins TRBV9 to TRBJ2-2; 9 bases are a match to TRBD2. With 2 bases clipped from V and 4 bases from J, the junction kept 12 bases outside the gene matches. Germline CDR1 SGDLS, CDR2 YYNGEE. The CDR3 covers 18 residues. CDR3 coding DNA: TGTGCCAGCAGCGTTGGAGCGGGGGGCCCTACGACCACCGGGGAGCTGTTTTTT. It specifies CASSVGAGGPTTTGELFF.

The rearrangement links TRBV2 to TRBJ2-4, with 8 bases fitting TRBD2. The CDR3 has 18 amino acids. Germline loops: CDR1 SNHLY, CDR2 FYNNEI. Germline trimming cut 0 bases from V and 4 bases from J; bases unmatched to any gene: 11. The CDR3 sequence is CASSEASGGYGGKNIQYF. CDR3 sequence (DNA): TGTGCCAGCAGTGAAGCGAGCGGGGGTTACGGGGGAAAAAACATTCAGTACTTC.